The T cell receptor (beta chain) described here comes from a study of blood T cell repertoires in COVID-19. Authors' data handling: It was from reference gene primer amplification that nucleated cell counts were estimated. The data were produced by immunoSEQ multiplex PCR, yet TCRdb's version contains in-frame clones alone and is incomplete. V and J calls plus clone size are reproduced from that table; the DNA served to infer D and trimming. The sample lists about 160,000 clones, approximately 81% occurring once. This CDR3 has 15 residues. V trimming: 0 bases; J trimming: 4 bases; junction bases outside the gene matches: 6. Germline loops: CDR1 MNHEY, CDR2 SVGAGI.

Sequenced: peripheral blood. The source of this sequence is a human donor with acute or convalescent COVID-19. The donor label of this sample is uncertain. The rearrangement links TRBV6-5 to TRBJ2-7, with TRBD2 matching over 7 bases. The CDR3 DNA reads TGTGCCAGCAGTTACTCGTCGAGGGAGGGATACGAGCAGTACTTC. Translating gives CASSYSSREGYEQYF.